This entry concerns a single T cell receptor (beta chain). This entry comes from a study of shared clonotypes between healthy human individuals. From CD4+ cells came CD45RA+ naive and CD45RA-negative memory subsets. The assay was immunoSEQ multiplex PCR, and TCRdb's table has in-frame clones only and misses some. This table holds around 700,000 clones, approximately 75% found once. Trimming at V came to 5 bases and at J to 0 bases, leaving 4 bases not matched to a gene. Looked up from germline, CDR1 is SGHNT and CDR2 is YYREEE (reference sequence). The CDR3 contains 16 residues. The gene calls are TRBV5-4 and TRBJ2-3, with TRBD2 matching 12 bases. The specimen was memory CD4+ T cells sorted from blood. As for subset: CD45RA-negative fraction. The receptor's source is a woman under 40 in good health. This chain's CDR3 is CASSRLAGASTDTQYF. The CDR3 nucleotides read TGTGCCAGCAGTCGACTAGCGGGAGCTAGCACAGATACGCAGTATTTT.